A single sample is the source of the 9 T cell receptor beta chains below, sequenced in a study of T cell repertoires in cytomegalovirus infection. TCRdb itself ran the reads through MiXCR, one entry per CDR3 protein. The sample consists of a few hundred thousand distinct CDR3 sequences, 26% of them appearing once. The specimen was PBMCs. The receptors were gathered from a human donor in good health (CMV status not recorded). Some clones in this sample may be carry-over from other donors' samples.

This clonotype was found a few times. V usage is TRBV6-2 or TRBV6-3 and J usage is TRBJ2-7; TRBD2 agrees at 9 bases. J was trimmed by 2 bases and V by 4 bases; bases with no gene match: 6. CDR3 length: 15 amino acids. In germline, CDR1 is MNHEY, CDR2 SVGEGT. CDR3 DNA: TGTGCCAGCAGTTTTCAAGCGGGAGGAACCTACGAGCAGTACGTC. Translation: CASSFQAGGTYEQYV.

The chain's CDR3 is CASSLVSPTYNEQFF. Written as DNA, the CDR3 is TGCGCCAGCAGCTTGGTGTCTCCTACTTACAATGAGCAGTTCTTC. This chain connects TRBV5-1 to TRBJ2-1, with D unresolved. In germline, CDR1 is SGHRS, CDR2 YFSETQ. The CDR3 is 15 amino acids. The V end was cut by 0 bases, the J end by 4 bases, with 11 bases between. The variable domain in full, completed from reference TRBV5-1 and TRBJ2-1, reads KAGVTQTPRYLIKTRGQQVTLSCSPISGHRSVSWYQQTPGQGLQFLFEYFSETQRNKGNFPGRFSGRQFSNSRSEMNVSTLELGDSALYLCASSLVSPTYNEQFFGPGTRLTVL.

This clonotype was detected ten times or more. This chain connects TRBV7-9 to TRBJ1-3, with D unclear. Germline values: CDR1 SEHNR, CDR2 FQNEAQ (reference sequence). Trimming cost V 5 bases and J 3 bases, with 11 bases left between them. The CDR3 spans 14 residues. CDR3 protein: CASSLGSLGNTIYF. The DNA of the CDR3 is TGTGCCAGCAGCCTAGGATCGCTTGGAAACACCATATATTTT. The entire variable domain, with the rest obtained from reference TRBV7-9 and TRBJ1-3, is as follows: DTGVSQNPRHKITKRGQNVTFRCDPISEHNRLYWYRQTLGQGPEFLTYFQNEAQLEKSRLLSDRFSAERPKGSFSTLEIQRTEQGDSAMYLCASSLGSLGNTIYFGEGSWLTVV.

This clonotype was found many times. The chain carries TRBV12-3 or TRBV12-4 and TRBJ1-5; D is ambiguous. V dropped 3 bases and J dropped 2 bases, with 11 bases sitting between them. This CDR3 comprises 15 residues. DNA for the CDR3: TGTGCCAGCAGTTTTGGCCCTCGAGGCAATCAGCCCCAGCATTTT. Its translation is CASSFGPRGNQPQHF.

Only a few counts were recorded for this clonotype. This chain joins TRBV5-5 and TRBJ2-7, with 10 bases fitting TRBD1. V lost 0 bases, J lost 2 bases, and 5 bases stayed unmatched. The CDR3 length is 16 residues. From germline, CDR1 is SGHKS and CDR2 YYEKEE (reference sequence). The CDR3 reads CASSLAGQGTPYEQYV. The CDR3 DNA is TGTGCCAGCAGCTTGGCGGGACAGGGGACCCCCTACGAGCAGTACGTC.

This clonotype was observed many times. The rearrangement links TRBV7-8 to TRBJ1-6; D ambiguous. The CDR3 loop spans 14 amino acids. The germline V gene encodes CDR1 SGHVS and CDR2 FQNEAQ. V gave up 1 base and J gave up 7 bases, with 8 bases separating them. This chain's CDR3 is CASSLGPRNSPLHF. The CDR3 coding sequence is TGTGCCAGCAGCTTAGGTCCGAGGAATTCACCCCTCCACTTT. Full variable domain (remainder filled in from reference TRBV7-8 and TRBJ1-6): GAGVSQSPRYKVAKRGQDVALRCDPISGHVSLFWYQQALGQGPEFLTYFQNEAQLDKSGLPSDRFFAERPEGSVSTLKIQRTQQEDSAVYLCASSLGPRNSPLHFGNGTRLTVT.

The V gene is TRBV28, the J gene TRBJ1-1; no firm D call. Germline V CDR1 and CDR2: MDHEN, SYDVKM. V was clipped by 0 bases and J by 6 bases, with 5 bases between them. The CDR3 totals 12 residues. DNA of the CDR3: TGTGCCAGCAGTTTATGGCCCCCTGAAGCTTTCTTT. Translation gives CASSLWPPEAFF.

The chain has TRBV18 and TRBJ2-5; no clear D. Germline V lookup: CDR1 KGHSH, CDR2 LQKENI. V shed 3 bases and J shed 5 bases, with 19 bases lying between them. The CDR3 covers 16 residues. CDR3 in amino acids: CASSPIGPPRQETQYF. In nucleotides, the CDR3 is TGTGCCAGCTCACCCATCGGACCTCCTCGTCAGGAGACCCAGTACTTC.

The V call is TRBV4-1, the J call TRBJ1-2; D call uncertain. Trimming pared 3 bases from V and 4 bases from J, leaving 9 bases between. The CDR3 is made up of 13 amino acids. Germline V gene lookup returns CDR1 MGHRA and CDR2 YSYEKL. The CDR3 spells CASSQAGGYGYTF. CDR3 DNA sequence: TGCGCCAGCAGCCAGGCTGGAGGCTATGGCTACACCTTC.